Presented here are 30 T cell receptor beta chains from one specimen sequenced in a study of blood T cell repertoires in COVID-19. Sequencing used immunoSEQ multiplex PCR; TCRdb keeps in-frame clones, though not all of them. The sample includes roughly 83,000 clones, around 90% of them seen just once. The sequenced sample was peripheral blood. These TCRs come from a man of 80 years or more with active or convalescent COVID-19.

The chain carries TRBV7-9 and TRBJ1-1, with D possibly TRBD1 on 6 matching bases. Trimming removed 4 bases from V and 4 bases from J, with 16 bases in between. The CDR3 is 15 residues long. Looked up from germline, CDR1 is SEHNR and CDR2 is FQNEAQ (reference sequence). The CDR3 region is CASSYGEGVVTEAFF. CDR3 in DNA: TGTGCCAGCAGCTACGGTGAGGGGGTAGTCACTGAAGCTTTCTTT.

The chain joins TRBV5-1 to TRBJ2-7; 14 bases line up with TRBD2. Germline-derived CDR1 and CDR2 are SGHRS and YFSETQ. J gave up 3 bases and V 3 bases, and 2 bases lay outside the gene matches. The CDR3 runs to 15 residues. The CDR3 nucleotides read TGCGCCAGCAGCTCGGGACTAGCGGGGGTCTACGAGCAGTACGTC. It codes for CASSSGLAGVYEQYV.

The CDR3 DNA reads TGTGCCAGCAGCTCCCGGGGGGGGGCAAGGAACACTGAAGCTTTCTTT. Its translation is CASSSRGGARNTEAFF. This chain uses TRBV6-4 with TRBJ1-1, with a tentative D call TRBD1 (6 bases). This CDR3 contains 16 residues. Germline CDR1 MRHNA, CDR2 SNTAGT. The V end was cut by 6 bases, the J end by 1 base, with 18 bases between.

The table lists this clone with a few counts. The J gene is TRBJ1-1, the V gene TRBV7-2; weak D call: TRBD1 (6 bases). Germline values: CDR1 SGHTA, CDR2 FQGNSA. This CDR3 region has 14 residues. With 5 bases removed from V and 1 base from J, the gap between germline ends came to 11 bases. CDR3 DNA: TGTGCCAGCAGCATACAGGGTGGGAACACTGAAGCTTTCTTT. Translating it yields CASSIQGGNTEAFF.

The V and J genes are TRBV6-5 and TRBJ1-6, with D tentatively TRBD1 (5 bases). The CDR3 sequence is 15 residues long. Germline loops: CDR1 MNHEY, CDR2 SVGAGI. V lost 8 bases to trimming and J lost 9 bases, with 20 bases between them. The CDR3 loop is CASGALGRVLSPLHF. The DNA of the CDR3 is TGTGCCAGCGGGGCCCTGGGCAGGGTTCTTTCACCCCTCCACTTT.

The chain carries TRBV5-1 and TRBJ2-3, with D perhaps matching TRBD2 (6 bases). CDR1 is SGHRS, CDR2 YFSETQ, per germline. The length of the CDR3 is 14 residues. The V end was cut by 0 bases, the J end by 4 bases, with 9 bases between. The CDR3 is CASSLVGRPDTQYF. CDR3 nucleotide sequence: TGCGCCAGCAGCTTGGTCGGGAGACCAGATACGCAGTATTTT.

This chain connects TRBV7-9 to TRBJ2-1; 7 bases align to TRBD1. Germline V gives CDR1 SEHNR, CDR2 FQNEAQ (reference sequence). This CDR3 has 13 amino acids. V gave up 4 bases and J gave up 4 bases; unmatched junction bases: 1. The CDR3 DNA reads as TGTGCCAGCAGCTGGGGACAGTACAATGAGCAGTTCTTC. This codes for CASSWGQYNEQFF.

This chain connects TRBV5-1 to TRBJ2-2, with 12 bases fitting TRBD2. The germline V gene encodes CDR1 SGHRS and CDR2 YFSETQ. The CDR3 runs 18 residues. The J segment lost 5 bases and the V segment lost 3 bases, leaving 11 bases of the junction unmatched. The CDR3 loop is CASSSSTSGGPGTGELFF. The CDR3 nucleotides are TGCGCCAGCAGCTCGTCGACTAGCGGGGGCCCCGGGACCGGGGAGCTGTTTTTT. Using reference TRBV5-1 and TRBJ2-2 for the parts outside the CDR3, the full variable domain is KAGVTQTPRYLIKTRGQQVTLSCSPISGHRSVSWYQQTPGQGLQFLFEYFSETQRNKGNFPGRFSGRQFSNSRSEMNVSTLELGDSALYLCASSSSTSGGPGTGELFFGEGSRLTVL.

The chain combines TRBV6-5 with TRBJ1-5, with TRBD1 matching 8 bases. Germline V gives CDR1 MNHEY, CDR2 SVGAGI. The CDR3 covers 14 residues. J gave up 5 bases and V 7 bases, and 7 bases lay outside the gene matches. CDR3 nucleotide sequence: TGTGCCAGCATCCGAGGGGACAGGTATCAGCCCCAGCATTTT. Protein sequence: CASIRGDRYQPQHF.

The chain has TRBV24-1 and TRBJ2-5, with 7 bases that match TRBD1. The junction had 5 bases not matched to a gene; V was cut back by 4 bases and J by 4 bases. This CDR3 has 14 amino acids. CDR1 and CDR2 from the germline V gene are KGHDR and SFDVKD. The CDR3 DNA is TGTGCCACCAGTGACGTAAGGGGGCGAGAGACCCAGTACTTC. This translates into CATSDVRGRETQYF.

V and J are TRBV29-1 and TRBJ1-1, with TRBD1 matching 7 bases. The CDR3 totals 14 residues. The V and J ends lost 3 bases and 5 bases, in that order; junction bases with no gene match: 9. CDR1 is SQVTM, CDR2 ANQGSEA, per germline. CDR3 in DNA: TGCAGCGTTGATACCACAGGGGCGGGGACTGAAGCTTTCTTT. This gives the protein CSVDTTGAGTEAFF.

This chain connects TRBV6-6 to TRBJ1-2; TRBD1 might be the D (6 bases). V lost 4 bases and J 8 bases, leaving 17 bases between the germline ends. Germline V lookup: CDR1 MNHNY, CDR2 SVGAGI (reference sequence). The CDR3 extends over 14 amino acids. CDR3 sequence reads: CASSSHGGDTGYTF. The CDR3, as DNA: TGTGCCAGCAGTTCTCACGGTGGGGACACCGGCTACACCTTC.

Only one count was recorded for this clone. The rearrangement joins TRBV19 to TRBJ1-4, with D perhaps matching TRBD1 (5 bases). The V gene lost 2 bases and the J gene lost 1 base, with 11 bases spanning the gap. This CDR3 spans 16 amino acids. Germline V lookup: CDR1 LNHDA, CDR2 SQIVND (reference sequence). The CDR3 bases are TGTGCCAGTAGTATATGGACACCTCTAACTAATGAAAAACTGTTTTTT. It is translated as CASSIWTPLTNEKLFF.

This clone was detected once. The chain uses TRBV7-9 and TRBJ1-2, with TRBD1 matching over 8 bases. Germline V gene data show CDR1 as SEHNR and CDR2 as FQNEAQ (reference sequence). The CDR3 spans 18 residues. V was clipped by 1 base and J by 7 bases; unmatched bases: 17. CDR3 region: CASSLGSGQGFWLRGYTF. DNA for the CDR3: TGTGCCAGCAGCTTAGGGAGTGGACAGGGTTTTTGGCTCCGTGGCTACACCTTC.

The V and J genes are TRBV6-5 and TRBJ2-3; D uncertain. V lost 5 bases to trimming and J lost 0 bases, with 12 bases between them. Germline V gene lookup returns CDR1 MNHEY and CDR2 SVGAGI. This CDR3 is 15 amino acids long. The CDR3 coding sequence is TGTGCCAGCAGTCTAAGAGCAATCAGCACAGATACGCAGTATTTT. This sequence encodes CASSLRAISTDTQYF.

The chain uses TRBV5-1 and TRBJ1-1; tentatively, D is TRBD1 (6 bases). CDR3 length equals 15 residues. Germline V gene lookup returns CDR1 SGHRS and CDR2 YFSETQ. Trimming took off 4 bases at V and 4 bases at J, with 17 bases between the two ends. Written as DNA, the CDR3 is TGCGCCAGCAGCACCGCTCGCGGGGGGCTCACTGAAGCTTTCTTT. Amino acid sequence: CASSTARGGLTEAFF.

The chain uses TRBV18 and TRBJ2-7; 7 bases agree with TRBD1. Germline CDR1 is KGHSH and CDR2 is LQKENI. The CDR3 consists of 13 residues. V shed 4 bases and J 5 bases; nucleotides not matched to a gene: 5. The CDR3 spells CASSQTGHDEQYV. For the CDR3, the DNA is TGTGCCAGCTCACAGACAGGGCACGACGAGCAGTACGTC.

The chain combines TRBV24-1 with TRBJ2-3; 12 bases are shared with TRBD1. The CDR3 consists of 18 residues. Germline loops: CDR1 KGHDR, CDR2 SFDVKD. V was pared by 1 base and J by 5 bases, with 9 bases of the junction left unmatched. The CDR3 spells CATSDFKRGQGAGDTQYF. For the CDR3, the DNA is TGTGCCACCAGTGATTTCAAGCGGGGACAGGGGGCAGGAGATACGCAGTATTTT.

The V and J genes are TRBV7-9 and TRBJ1-3; 8 nucleotides align to TRBD1. Trimming took 5 bases from V and 0 from J; bases not matched to a gene: 3. Per the germline V gene, CDR1 is SEHNR and CDR2 is FQNEAQ (reference sequence). This CDR3 has 15 residues. CDR3 in amino acids: CASSQQGGSGNTIYF. The CDR3 coding sequence is TGTGCCAGCAGCCAACAGGGGGGCTCTGGAAACACCATATATTTT.

The chain employs TRBV29-1 and TRBJ2-6; weak D call: TRBD1 (5 bases). V gave up 3 bases and J gave up 0 bases, with 9 bases separating them. The CDR3 runs to 15 residues. CDR1 is SQVTM, CDR2 ANQGSEA, per germline. The CDR3 sequence is CSVELTGSGANVLTF. As DNA, the CDR3 is TGCAGCGTTGAGCTTACAGGCTCTGGGGCCAACGTCCTGACTTTC.

This rearrangement joins TRBV21-1 to TRBJ1-5. TRBV21-1 is annotated as a pseudogene. The CDR3 is 18 residues long. For the CDR3, the DNA is TGTGCCAGCAGCCCTCAGGGAGGAAACAGACAGCACAATCAGCCCCAGCATTTT. Its translation: CASSPQGGNRQHNQPQHF.

The chain joins TRBV5-4 to TRBJ2-1, with D perhaps TRBD1 (7 bases). V was trimmed by 3 bases and J by 7 bases, leaving 11 bases between them. CDR1 is SGHNT and CDR2 is YYREEE in the germline V gene (reference sequence). This CDR3 has 13 residues. CDR3 protein: CASSSQGGNEQFF. The CDR3 DNA sequence: TGTGCCAGCAGCTCCCAGGGGGGAAATGAGCAGTTCTTC.

V gene TRBV6-2 or TRBV6-3 combines with J gene TRBJ1-1; D not certain. From germline, CDR1 is MNHEY and CDR2 SVGEGT. The germline V and J ends were trimmed by 4 bases and 4 bases, with 10 bases remaining between them. The length of the CDR3 is 13 residues. For the CDR3, the DNA is TGTGCCAGCAGTTCCGTTAGCGGCACTGAAGCTTTCTTT. Translated: CASSSVSGTEAFF.

The chain uses TRBV11-3 and TRBJ2-5, with 8 bases aligning to TRBD2. The CDR3 runs 16 residues. With V trimmed by 6 bases and J by 3 bases, 12 bases remained unmatched. The V gene's germline CDR1 is SGHNT and CDR2 YENEEA. The CDR3 region is CASRFMSGSDEETQYF. CDR3 in DNA: TGTGCCAGCAGATTTATGAGCGGGAGCGATGAAGAGACCCAGTACTTC.

This sequence joins TRBV5-1 and TRBJ1-3, with D perhaps TRBD1 (5 bases). Trimming pared 2 bases from V and 0 bases from J, leaving 12 bases between. The CDR3 is 16 amino acids. Germline-derived CDR1 and CDR2 are SGHRS and YFSETQ. For the CDR3, the DNA is TGCGCCAGCAGCTTTGACAGCTACTACTCTGGAAACACCATATATTTT. The encoded protein is CASSFDSYYSGNTIYF. Together with reference TRBV5-1 and TRBJ1-3, the CDR3 gives the full variable domain: KAGVTQTPRYLIKTRGQQVTLSCSPISGHRSVSWYQQTPGQGLQFLFEYFSETQRNKGNFPGRFSGRQFSNSRSEMNVSTLELGDSALYLCASSFDSYYSGNTIYFGEGSWLTVV.

This clone appeared a single time. The chain joins TRBV24-1 to TRBJ1-5; a possible D gene is TRBD1 (6 bases). V gave up 1 base and J gave up 5 bases, with 8 bases separating them. The germline gives CDR1 KGHDR, CDR2 SFDVKD. This CDR3 contains 14 residues. CDR3 DNA: TGTGCCACCAGTGATTTACAGGGCGATCAGCCCCAGCATTTT. Residues: CATSDLQGDQPQHF.

This rearrangement joins TRBV7-8 to TRBJ2-1; 8 positions match TRBD2. CDR3 length equals 15 residues. Germline-derived CDR1 and CDR2 are SGHVS and FQNEAQ. Trimming removed 5 bases from V and 0 bases from J; junction bases left unmatched: 3. CDR3 sequence reads: CASSDSGASYNEQFF. The CDR3 DNA sequence: TGTGCCAGCAGCGATAGCGGGGCCTCCTACAATGAGCAGTTCTTC.

The chain couples TRBV10-1 to TRBJ1-1, with a possible D match to TRBD1 (6 bases). Germline V gene data show CDR1 as WNHNN and CDR2 as SYGVQD (reference sequence). The CDR3 is 14 residues long. V gave up 4 bases and J gave up 2 bases, with 11 bases separating them. CDR3 sequence reads: CASSVGTLNTEAFF. The CDR3 DNA reads TGCGCCAGCAGTGTTGGGACACTTAACACTGAAGCTTTCTTT.

The chain uses TRBV10-3 and TRBJ1-1; 7 nucleotides align to TRBD1. CDR3 length: 14 amino acids. With 6 bases clipped from V and 6 bases from J, the junction kept 10 bases outside the gene matches. CDR1 is ENHRY, CDR2 SYGVKD, per germline. The CDR3 loop reads CAIRPDREGAEAFF. The DNA for the CDR3 is TGTGCCATCAGACCAGACAGGGAAGGAGCTGAAGCTTTCTTT.

The V gene is TRBV5-4, the J gene TRBJ2-1; D is perhaps TRBD2 (6 bases). Germline loops: CDR1 SGHNT, CDR2 YYREEE (reference sequence). The CDR3 sequence is 14 residues long. V was cut by 10 bases and J by 1 base, with 15 bases left in between. CDR3 in amino acids: CASQGAGSYNEQFF. The CDR3 DNA sequence: TGTGCCTCCCAAGGGGCGGGATCCTACAATGAGCAGTTCTTC.